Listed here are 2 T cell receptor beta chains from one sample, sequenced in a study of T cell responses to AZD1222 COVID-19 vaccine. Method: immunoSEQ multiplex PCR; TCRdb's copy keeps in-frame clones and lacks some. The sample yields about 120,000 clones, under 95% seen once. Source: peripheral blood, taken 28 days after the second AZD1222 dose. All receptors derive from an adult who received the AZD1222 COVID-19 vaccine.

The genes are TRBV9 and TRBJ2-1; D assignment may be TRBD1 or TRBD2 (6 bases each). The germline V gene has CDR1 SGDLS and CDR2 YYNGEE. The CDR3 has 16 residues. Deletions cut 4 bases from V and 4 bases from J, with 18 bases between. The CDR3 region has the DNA TGTGCCAGCAGCCCAGCTGCCGGGGGCATATACAATGAGCAGTTCTTC. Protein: CASSPAAGGIYNEQFF.

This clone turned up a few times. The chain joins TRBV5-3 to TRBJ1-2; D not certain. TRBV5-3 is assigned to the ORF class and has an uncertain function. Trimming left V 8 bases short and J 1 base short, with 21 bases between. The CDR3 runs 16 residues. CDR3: CASSTLAGHSNYGYTF. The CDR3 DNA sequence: TGTGCCAGTTCCACCCTCGCCGGTCATAGTAACTATGGCTACACCTTC.